This is a list of T cell receptor beta chains from one sample in a study of post-analysis software for immune sequencing data. TCRdb fed the PCR reads into MiXCR, producing one record per CDR3 protein. The data contain roughly 800,000 distinct CDR3 sequences, 25% to 30% of them singletons. The sequenced sample was blood. These receptor sequences come from a girl aged 10 to 17 with multiple sclerosis. Both conserved end residues are part of each CDR3. Fields, in order: D gene, V gene, J gene, clone size, CDR3 DNA, CDR3 protein. D genes are given only for firm matches. Clone size, where shown, is once, few, many, or a class for clones that have expanded.

>.|TRBV9|TRBJ2-1|.
TGTGCCAGCAGCTCCCCCGGGCTTCATATTGGCGAGCAGTTCTTC
CASSSPGLHIGEQFF
>TRBD2|TRBV12-3/TRBV12-4|TRBJ2-7|.
TGTGCCAGCGGTTCAGGGAGACTAGCAGGTACCTACGAGCAGTACTTC
CASGSGRLAGTYEQYF
>.|TRBV7-2|TRBJ2-3|.
TGTGCCAGCAGCTTAGTTCCAGATCACACAGATACGCAGTATTTT
CASSLVPDHTDTQYF
>TRBD1|TRBV6-2/TRBV6-3|TRBJ2-7|.
TGTGCCAGCAGTGGAAGACAGGGAACCTACGAGCAGTACTTC
CASSGRQGTYEQYF
>.|TRBV2|TRBJ2-1|.
TGTGCCAGCATTGGGGGGCTCGAAAATGAGCAGTTCTTC
CASIGGLENEQFF
>.|TRBV20-1|TRBJ2-7|.
TGCAGTGCGGCAACAGGGCCCCCCTTCTACGAGCAGTACTTC
CSAATGPPFYEQYF
>.|TRBV11-3|TRBJ1-2|.
TGTGCCAGCAGTTACGCCCGGGGCTATGGCTACACCTTC
CASSYARGYGYTF
>.|TRBV21-1|TRBJ2-7|few
TGTGCCAGCAGCAAAAGGGGGCCGAGGATAGGGGGGTACTTC
CASSKRGPRIGGYF
>.|TRBV18|TRBJ2-3|.
TGTGCCAGCTCCTCCGGTCAGGCAGATACGCAGTATTTT
CASSSGQADTQYF
>.|TRBV7-2|TRBJ1-2|.
TGTGCCAGCAGCTTAGGGGGGGCAGGTTCCCTAGGAGGCTACACCTTC
CASSLGGAGSLGGYTF
>.|TRBV15|TRBJ2-7|many
TGTGCCACCAGCAGAGATCTCTCCTACGAGCAGTACTTC
CATSRDLSYEQYF
>.|TRBV28|TRBJ2-1|.
TGTGCCAGTAACGGGGACCCTGCTAGGAATGAGCAGTTCTTC
CASNGDPARNEQFF
>TRBD2|TRBV28|TRBJ2-7|.
TGTGCCAGCAGGGGGACTAGCGGGAGGTCTTGGTACGAGCAGTACTTC
CASRGTSGRSWYEQYF
>.|TRBV20-1|TRBJ1-6|few
TGCAGTGCTGGCGGGACAACTAATTCACCCCTCCACTTT
CSAGGTTNSPLHF
>.|TRBV28|TRBJ2-1|.
TGTGCCAGCAGGGAACTCGCGGGGAATGAGCAGTTCTTC
CASRELAGNEQFF
>TRBD1|TRBV7-9|TRBJ2-1|few
TGTGCCAGCAGCACCGCCGACAGGGGAGGAAAGTATGAGCAGTTCTTC
CASSTADRGGKYEQFF
>TRBD1|TRBV20-1|TRBJ2-5|few
TGCAGTGCTAGTCGACAGGGAGCACTCGAGACCCAGTACTTC
CSASRQGALETQYF
>.|TRBV29-1|TRBJ2-4|few
TGCAGCGTTGATCTGGGCAGGGCGAAGCAGTACTTC
CSVDLGRAKQYF
>.|TRBV6-1|TRBJ1-1|.
TGTGCCAGCAGTGAAGCGCCAGACACTGAAGCTTTCTTT
CASSEAPDTEAFF
>.|TRBV5-1|TRBJ1-4|.
TGCGCCAGCAGCTGGGGACCCGCGGGAAATGAAAAACTGTTTTTT
CASSWGPAGNEKLFF
>.|TRBV12-3/TRBV12-4|TRBJ1-5|.
TGTGCCAGCAGTTTACGGCCCCAGCCCCAGCATTTT
CASSLRPQPQHF
>TRBD1|TRBV6-5|TRBJ1-2|.
TGTGCCAGCCAGAATGGAAAGGACAGGATCGACTATGGCTACACCTTC
CASQNGKDRIDYGYTF
>TRBD1|TRBV6-6|TRBJ2-5|few
TGTGCCAGCGCTCCCTCGAGCTGGTCAGGGGGGACCCAGTACTTC
CASAPSSWSGGTQYF
>TRBD1|TRBV3-1|TRBJ2-1|.
TGTGCCAGCAGCCAGGACCGGGACAGGGGGTATAATGAGCAGTTCTTC
CASSQDRDRGYNEQFF
>.|TRBV20-1|TRBJ2-6|few
TGCAGTGCGGGCAAGGGGATCTCTGGGGCCAACGTCCTGACTTTC
CSAGKGISGANVLTF
>.|TRBV6-5|TRBJ2-1|.
TGTGCCAGCAGTAAATTCCAGGCGGACTCCTACAATGAGCAGTTCTTC
CASSKFQADSYNEQFF
>.|TRBV27|TRBJ1-5|once
TGTGCCAGCAGTTCTGGGGGACGCAATCAGCCCCAGCATTTT
CASSSGGRNQPQHF
>TRBD2|TRBV9|TRBJ2-1|few
TGTGCCAGCAGCGGGGGGGGGCTAGCGGGAGTCCGGGGCACGAATGAGCAGTTCTTC
CASSGGGLAGVRGTNEQFF
>.|TRBV5-1|TRBJ2-5|few
TGCGCCAGCAGCTTGACAGGGTTAGAGGGGGAGACCCAGTACTTC
CASSLTGLEGETQYF
>.|TRBV5-1|TRBJ2-3|.
TGCGCCAGCAGCCGCGGGACGGTCGTAGCAGATACGCTGTATTTT
CASSRGTVVADTLYF
>.|TRBV20-1|TRBJ2-4|.
TGCAGTGCTAGAGTTTCGGGGGACATTCAGTACTTC
CSARVSGDIQYF
>.|TRBV27|TRBJ2-7|few
TGTGCCAGCAGACGTGCCGGGGGCTACGAGCAGTACTTC
CASRRAGGYEQYF
>.|TRBV20-1|TRBJ2-3|many
TGCAGTGCTAGTATGGGGCAGGGCACAGATACGCAGTATTTT
CSASMGQGTDTQYF
>TRBD2|TRBV6-2/TRBV6-3|TRBJ2-7|few
TGTGCCAGCAAAAAGGGACTAGCGGGAGTTCCCTCCTACGAGCAGTACTTC
CASKKGLAGVPSYEQYF
>.|TRBV15|TRBJ2-4|.
TGTGCCACCAGCAGAGACAGGGACCTTCTAGCCAAAAACATTCAGTACTTC
CATSRDRDLLAKNIQYF
>TRBD1|TRBV12-3/TRBV12-4|TRBJ1-5|few
TGTGCCAGCAGCCTGACAGGGGGCCATCAGCCCCAGCATTTT
CASSLTGGHQPQHF
>TRBD1|TRBV12-3/TRBV12-4|TRBJ2-1|.
TGTGCCAGCAGACAACAGGGGCCCTCCTACAATGAGCAGTTCTTC
CASRQQGPSYNEQFF